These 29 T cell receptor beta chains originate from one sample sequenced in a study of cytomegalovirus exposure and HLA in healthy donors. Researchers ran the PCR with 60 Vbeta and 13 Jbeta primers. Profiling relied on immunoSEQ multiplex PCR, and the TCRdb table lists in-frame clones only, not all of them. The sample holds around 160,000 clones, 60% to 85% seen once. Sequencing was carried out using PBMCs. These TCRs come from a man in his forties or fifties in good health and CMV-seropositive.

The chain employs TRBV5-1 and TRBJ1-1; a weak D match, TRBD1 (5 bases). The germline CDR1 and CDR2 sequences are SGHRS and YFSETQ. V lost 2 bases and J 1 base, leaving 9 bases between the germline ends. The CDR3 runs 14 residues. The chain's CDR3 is CASSFGGGNTEAFF. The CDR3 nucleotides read TGCGCCAGCAGCTTCGGGGGGGGGAACACTGAAGCTTTCTTT.

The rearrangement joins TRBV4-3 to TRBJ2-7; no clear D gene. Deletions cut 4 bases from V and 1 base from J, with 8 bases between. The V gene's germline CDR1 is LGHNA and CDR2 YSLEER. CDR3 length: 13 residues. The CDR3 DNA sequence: TGCGCCAGCAGCCGATGGGCTTCCTACGAGCAGTACTTC. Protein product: CASSRWASYEQYF.

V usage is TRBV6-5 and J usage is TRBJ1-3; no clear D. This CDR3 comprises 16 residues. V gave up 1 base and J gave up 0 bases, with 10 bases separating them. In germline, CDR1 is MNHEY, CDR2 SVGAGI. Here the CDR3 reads CASSYYREPSGNTIYF. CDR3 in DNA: TGTGCCAGCAGTTACTATCGGGAGCCCTCTGGAAACACCATATATTTT.

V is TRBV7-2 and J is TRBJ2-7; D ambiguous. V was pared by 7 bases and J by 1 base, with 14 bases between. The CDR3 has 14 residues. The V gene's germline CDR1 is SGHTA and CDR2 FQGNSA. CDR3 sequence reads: CASNPVGLSYEQYF. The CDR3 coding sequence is TGTGCCAGCAACCCGGTTGGGCTTTCCTACGAGCAGTACTTC.

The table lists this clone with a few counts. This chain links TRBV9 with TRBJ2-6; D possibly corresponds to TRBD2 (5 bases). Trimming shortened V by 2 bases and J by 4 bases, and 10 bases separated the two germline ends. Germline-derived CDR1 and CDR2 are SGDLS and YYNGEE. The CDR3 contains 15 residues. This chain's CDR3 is CASSVSGPGANVLTF. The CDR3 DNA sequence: TGTGCCAGCAGCGTCAGCGGACCCGGGGCCAACGTCCTGACTTTC.

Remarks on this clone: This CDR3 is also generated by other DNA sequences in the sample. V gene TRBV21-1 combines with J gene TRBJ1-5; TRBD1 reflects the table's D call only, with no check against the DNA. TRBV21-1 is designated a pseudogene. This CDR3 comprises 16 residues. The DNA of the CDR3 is TGTGCCAGCACCTACATTGGCAGGGAAGGCCGTCAGCCTCAGCATTTT. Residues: CASTYIGREGRQPQHF.

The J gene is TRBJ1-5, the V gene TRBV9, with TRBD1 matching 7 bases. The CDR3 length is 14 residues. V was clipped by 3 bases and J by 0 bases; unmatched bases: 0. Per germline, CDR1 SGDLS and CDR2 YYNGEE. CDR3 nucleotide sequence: TGTGCCAGCAGCGGACAGGGTAGCAATCAGCCCCAGCATTTT. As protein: CASSGQGSNQPQHF.

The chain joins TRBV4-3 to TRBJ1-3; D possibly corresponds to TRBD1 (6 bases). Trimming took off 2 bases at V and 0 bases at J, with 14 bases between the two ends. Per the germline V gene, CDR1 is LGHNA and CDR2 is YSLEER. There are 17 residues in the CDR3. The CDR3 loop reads CASSQNPRTDSGNTIYF. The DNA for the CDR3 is TGCGCCAGCAGCCAAAACCCTCGGACAGACTCTGGAAACACCATATATTTT.

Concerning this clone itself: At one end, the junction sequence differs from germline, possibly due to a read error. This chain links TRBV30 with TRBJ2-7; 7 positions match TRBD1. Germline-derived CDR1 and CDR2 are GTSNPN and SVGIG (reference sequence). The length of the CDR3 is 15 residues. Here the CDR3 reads CARSPSGTVTYEQYF. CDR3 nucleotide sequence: TGTGCCCGGAGCCCATCCGGGACAGTGACCTACGAGCAGTACTTC. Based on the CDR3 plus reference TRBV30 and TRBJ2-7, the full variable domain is SQTIHQWPATLVQPVGSPLSLECTVEGTSNPNLYWYRQAAGRGLQLLFYSVGIGQISSEVPQNLSASRPQDRQFILSSKKLLLSDSGFYLCARSPSGTVTYEQYFGPGTRLTVT.

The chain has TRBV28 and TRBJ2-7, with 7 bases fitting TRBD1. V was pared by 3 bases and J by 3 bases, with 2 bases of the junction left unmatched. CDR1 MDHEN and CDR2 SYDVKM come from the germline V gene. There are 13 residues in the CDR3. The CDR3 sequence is CASSFNRGYEQYF. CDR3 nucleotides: TGTGCCAGCAGTTTCAACAGGGGCTACGAGCAGTACTTC. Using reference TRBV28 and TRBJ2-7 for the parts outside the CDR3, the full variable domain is DVKVTQSSRYLVKRTGEKVFLECVQDMDHENMFWYRQDPGLGLRLIYFSYDVKMKEKGDIPEGYSVSREKKERFSLILESASTNQTSMYLCASSFNRGYEQYFGPGTRLTVT.

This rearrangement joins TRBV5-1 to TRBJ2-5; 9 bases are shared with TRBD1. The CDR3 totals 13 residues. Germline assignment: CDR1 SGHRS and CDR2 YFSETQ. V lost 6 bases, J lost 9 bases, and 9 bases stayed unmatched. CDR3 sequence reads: CASTSGTGMAQYF. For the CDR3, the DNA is TGCGCCAGCACCTCCGGGACAGGGATGGCCCAGTACTTC. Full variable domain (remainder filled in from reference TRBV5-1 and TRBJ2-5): KAGVTQTPRYLIKTRGQQVTLSCSPISGHRSVSWYQQTPGQGLQFLFEYFSETQRNKGNFPGRFSGRQFSNSRSEMNVSTLELGDSALYLCASTSGTGMAQYFGPGTRLLVL.

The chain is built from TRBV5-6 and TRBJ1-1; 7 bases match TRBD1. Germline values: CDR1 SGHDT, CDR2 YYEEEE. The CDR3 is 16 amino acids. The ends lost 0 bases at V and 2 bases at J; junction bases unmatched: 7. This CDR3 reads CASSLDSTGINTEAFF. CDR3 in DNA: TGTGCCAGCAGCTTGGATTCGACAGGGATTAACACTGAAGCTTTCTTT.

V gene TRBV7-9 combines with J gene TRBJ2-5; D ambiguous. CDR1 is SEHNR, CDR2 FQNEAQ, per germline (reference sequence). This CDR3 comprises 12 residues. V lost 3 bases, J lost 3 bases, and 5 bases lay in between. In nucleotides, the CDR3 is TGTGCCAGCAGCTTTTCGGAAGAGACCCAGTACTTC. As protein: CASSFSEETQYF.

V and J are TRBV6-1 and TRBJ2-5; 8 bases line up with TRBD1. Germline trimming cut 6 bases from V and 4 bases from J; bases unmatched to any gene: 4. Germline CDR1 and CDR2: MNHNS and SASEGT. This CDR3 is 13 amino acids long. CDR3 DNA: TGTGCCAGCAGACAGGGGGATAGAGAGACCCAGTACTTC. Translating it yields CASRQGDRETQYF.

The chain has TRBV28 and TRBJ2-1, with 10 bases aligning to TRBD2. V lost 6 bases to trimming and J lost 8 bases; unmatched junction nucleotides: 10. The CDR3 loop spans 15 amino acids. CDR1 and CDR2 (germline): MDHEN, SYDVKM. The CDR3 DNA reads TGTGCCAGCAGCCGCTCTAGCGGGGGAGTGTATGAGCAGTTCTTC. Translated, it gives CASSRSSGGVYEQFF.

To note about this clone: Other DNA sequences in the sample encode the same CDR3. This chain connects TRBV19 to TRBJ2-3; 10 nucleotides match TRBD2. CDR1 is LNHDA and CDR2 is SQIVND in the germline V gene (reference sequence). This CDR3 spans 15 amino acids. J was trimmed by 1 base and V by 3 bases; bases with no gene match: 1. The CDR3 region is CASSILAGGTDTQYF. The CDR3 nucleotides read TGTGCCAGTAGTATCCTAGCGGGGGGCACAGATACGCAGTATTTT.

The CDR3 loop is CASQTEKSSYEQYF. Written as DNA, the CDR3 is TGCGCCAGCCAAACAGAAAAATCTTCCTACGAGCAGTACTTC. J is TRBJ2-7 and V is TRBV10-2; D not certain. The germline V gene has CDR1 WSHSY and CDR2 SAAADI. V gave up 8 bases and J gave up 1 base, with 15 bases separating them. The CDR3 is 14 residues long.

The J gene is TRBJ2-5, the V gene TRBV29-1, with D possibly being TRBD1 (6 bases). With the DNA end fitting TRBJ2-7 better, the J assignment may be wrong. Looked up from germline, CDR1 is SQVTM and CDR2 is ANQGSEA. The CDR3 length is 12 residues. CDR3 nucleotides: TGCAGCGTTGATGGGCAGGGGAGCGAGCAGTACTTC. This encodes CSVDGQGSEQYF.

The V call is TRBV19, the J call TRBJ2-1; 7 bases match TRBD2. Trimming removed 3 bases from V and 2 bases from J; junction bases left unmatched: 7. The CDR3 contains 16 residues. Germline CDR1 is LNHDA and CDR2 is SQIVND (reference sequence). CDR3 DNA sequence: TGTGCCAGTAGTATCGGGCTAGCGGTCCCCTACAATGAGCAGTTCTTC. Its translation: CASSIGLAVPYNEQFF.

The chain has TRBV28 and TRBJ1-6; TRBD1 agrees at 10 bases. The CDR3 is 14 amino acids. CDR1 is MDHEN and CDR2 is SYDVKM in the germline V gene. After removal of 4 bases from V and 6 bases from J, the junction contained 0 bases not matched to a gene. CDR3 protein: CASSWDRGNSPLHF. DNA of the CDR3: TGTGCCAGCAGTTGGGACAGGGGTAATTCACCCCTCCACTTT. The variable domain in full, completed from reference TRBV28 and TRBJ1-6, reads DVKVTQSSRYLVKRTGEKVFLECVQDMDHENMFWYRQDPGLGLRLIYFSYDVKMKEKGDIPEGYSVSREKKERFSLILESASTNQTSMYLCASSWDRGNSPLHFGNGTRLTVT.

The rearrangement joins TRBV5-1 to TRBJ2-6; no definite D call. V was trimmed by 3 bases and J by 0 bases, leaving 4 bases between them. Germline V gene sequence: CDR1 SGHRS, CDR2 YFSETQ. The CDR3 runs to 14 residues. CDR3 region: CASSSGSGANVLTF. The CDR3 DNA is TGCGCCAGCAGCTCGGGCTCTGGGGCCAACGTCCTGACTTTC.

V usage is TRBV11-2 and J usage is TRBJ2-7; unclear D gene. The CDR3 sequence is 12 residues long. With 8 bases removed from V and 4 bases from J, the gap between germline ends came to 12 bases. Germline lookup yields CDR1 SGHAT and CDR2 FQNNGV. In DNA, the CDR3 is TGTGCCAGCCTATCAGGCCCGTACGAGCAGTACTTC. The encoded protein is CASLSGPYEQYF.

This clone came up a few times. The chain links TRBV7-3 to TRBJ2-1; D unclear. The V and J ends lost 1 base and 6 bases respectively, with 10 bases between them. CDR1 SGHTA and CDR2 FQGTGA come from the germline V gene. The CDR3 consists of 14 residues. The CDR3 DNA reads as TGTGCCAGCAGCTTAAGTTCCTCGGGCAATGAGCAGTTCTTC. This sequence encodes CASSLSSSGNEQFF.

The CDR3 is CASSTSGGAYNEQFF. The CDR3 nucleotides are TGTGCCAGCAGCACTAGCGGGGGGGCCTACAATGAGCAGTTCTTC. The genes are TRBV7-9 and TRBJ2-1, with 13 bases fitting TRBD2. This CDR3 is built from 15 residues. Trimming removed 5 bases from V and 2 bases from J; junction bases left unmatched: 0. Looked up from germline, CDR1 is SEHNR and CDR2 is FQNEAQ (reference sequence).

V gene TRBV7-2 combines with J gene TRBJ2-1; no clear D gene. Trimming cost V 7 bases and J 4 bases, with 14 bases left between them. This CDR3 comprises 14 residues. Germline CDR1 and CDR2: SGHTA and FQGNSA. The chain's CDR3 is CASTPSRDYNEQFF. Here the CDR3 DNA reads TGTGCCAGCACCCCAAGCCGAGATTACAATGAGCAGTTCTTC.

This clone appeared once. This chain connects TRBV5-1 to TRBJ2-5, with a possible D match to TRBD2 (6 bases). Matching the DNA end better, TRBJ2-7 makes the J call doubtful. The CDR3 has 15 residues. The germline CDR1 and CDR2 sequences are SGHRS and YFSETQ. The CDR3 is CASSLELAGGAEQYF. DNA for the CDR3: TGCGCCAGCAGCTTGGAATTAGCCGGGGGAGCCGAGCAGTACTTC.

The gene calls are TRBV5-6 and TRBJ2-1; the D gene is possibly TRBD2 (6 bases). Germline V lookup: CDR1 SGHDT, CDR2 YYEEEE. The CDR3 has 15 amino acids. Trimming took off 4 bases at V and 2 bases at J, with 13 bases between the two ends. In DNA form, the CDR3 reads TGTGCCAGCAGCCCTCCGCGGGGCACCTACAATGAGCAGTTCTTC. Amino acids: CASSPPRGTYNEQFF. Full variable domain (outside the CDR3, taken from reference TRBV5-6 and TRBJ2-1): DAGVTQSPTHLIKTRGQQVTLRCSPKSGHDTVSWYQQALGQGPQFIFQYYEEEERQRGNFPDRFSGHQFPNYSSELNVNALLLGDSALYLCASSPPRGTYNEQFFGPGTRLTVL.

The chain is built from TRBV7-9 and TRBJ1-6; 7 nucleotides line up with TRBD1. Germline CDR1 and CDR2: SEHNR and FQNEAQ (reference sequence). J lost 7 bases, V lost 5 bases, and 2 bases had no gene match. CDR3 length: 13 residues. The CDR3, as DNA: TGTGCCAGCAGCCCGGGACAGAATTCACCCCTCCACTTT. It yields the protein CASSPGQNSPLHF.

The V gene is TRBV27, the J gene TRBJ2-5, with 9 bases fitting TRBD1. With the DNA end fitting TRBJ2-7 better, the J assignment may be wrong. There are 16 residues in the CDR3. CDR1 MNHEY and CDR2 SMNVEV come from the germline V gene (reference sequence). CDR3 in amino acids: CASSYHRGRTSYEQYF. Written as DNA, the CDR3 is TGTGCCAGCAGTTACCACAGGGGGCGAACCTCCTACGAGCAGTACTTC.